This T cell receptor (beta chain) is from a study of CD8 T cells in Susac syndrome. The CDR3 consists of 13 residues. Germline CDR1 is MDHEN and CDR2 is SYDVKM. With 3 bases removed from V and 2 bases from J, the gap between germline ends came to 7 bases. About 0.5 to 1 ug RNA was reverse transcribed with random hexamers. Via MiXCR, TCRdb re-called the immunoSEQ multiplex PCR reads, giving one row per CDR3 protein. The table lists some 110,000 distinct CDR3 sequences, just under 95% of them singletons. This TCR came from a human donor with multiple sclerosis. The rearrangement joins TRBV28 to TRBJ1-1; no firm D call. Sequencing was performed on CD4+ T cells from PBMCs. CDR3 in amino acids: CASSFAANTEAFF. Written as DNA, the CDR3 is TGTGCCAGCAGTTTCGCAGCAAACACTGAAGCTTTCTTT.